Below are 24 T cell receptor beta chains sequenced from a single sample in a study of shared clonotypes between healthy human individuals. The data were produced by immunoSEQ multiplex PCR, yet TCRdb's version contains in-frame clones alone and is incomplete. The data contain about 1 million clones, 78% of them singletons. What was sequenced was memory CD4+ T cells from PBMCs. The subset denotes: CD45RA-negative fraction. Every receptor here comes from a man between 18 and 29 years old in good health. Some clones in this sample may be carry-over from other donors' samples.

This clone has a count of ten or more. This chain joins TRBV6-1 and TRBJ2-7, with a tentative D call TRBD2 (6 bases). The CDR3 consists of 14 residues. The germline CDR1 and CDR2 sequences are MNHNS and SASEGT. V shed 8 bases and J shed 0 bases, with 14 bases lying between them. CDR3 residues: CASLDSGSSYEQYF. The CDR3 region has the DNA TGTGCCAGCCTTGATAGCGGAAGCTCCTACGAGCAGTACTTC.

Only a few counts were recorded for this clone. The J gene is TRBJ1-1, the V gene TRBV6-5; 7 nucleotides line up with TRBD1. This CDR3 region has 13 residues. The trim removed 8 bases at V and 5 bases at J, leaving 8 bases unmatched. In germline, CDR1 is MNHEY, CDR2 SVGAGI. CDR3 sequence: CASLTGYGTEAFF. The CDR3 DNA follows: TGTGCCAGCCTGACAGGGTATGGGACTGAAGCTTTCTTT.

The rearrangement uses TRBV5-1 and TRBJ2-5; TRBD1 is a possible D gene (5 bases). V was clipped by 0 bases and J by 4 bases, with 16 bases between them. The CDR3 totals 16 residues. The germline V gene encodes CDR1 SGHRS and CDR2 YFSETQ. This CDR3 reads CASSLAGRLGLETQYF. CDR3 DNA: TGCGCCAGCAGCTTGGCAGGGCGGTTGGGTCTAGAGACCCAGTACTTC.

The chain recombines TRBV7-9 with TRBJ2-5; 9 bases map to TRBD1. The J segment lost 2 bases and the V segment lost 1 base, leaving 8 bases of the junction unmatched. CDR3 length: 17 residues. The germline V gene has CDR1 SEHNR and CDR2 FQNEAQ (reference sequence). The DNA of the CDR3 is TGTGCCAGCAGCTTAGGGCGGACAGGGGCCGTACAAGAGACCCAGTACTTC. Translation gives CASSLGRTGAVQETQYF.

V usage is TRBV6-1 and J usage is TRBJ2-1; no firm D call. Per germline, CDR1 MNHNS and CDR2 SASEGT. This CDR3 contains 11 residues. Between the trimmed V and J ends, which lost 2 bases and 10 bases, there was a span of 6 bases. The CDR3 nucleotides are TGTGCCAGCAGTGAAATCGGAGAGCAGTTCTTC. Its translation is CASSEIGEQFF.

V is TRBV5-1 and J is TRBJ1-2; possibly TRBD1 for D (6 bases). The CDR3 covers 12 residues. V was pared by 5 bases and J by 5 bases, with 10 bases between. Germline V gene sequence: CDR1 SGHRS, CDR2 YFSETQ. The CDR3 spells CASRQGFYGYTF. CDR3 nucleotides: TGCGCCAGCAGACAGGGTTTTTATGGCTACACCTTC.

This clone occurred a few times. Additional DNA sequences in this sample encode the identical CDR3. This rearrangement joins TRBV20-1 to TRBJ2-7; maybe TRBD1 (5 bases). V lost 6 bases, J lost 7 bases, and 10 bases lay in between. CDR1 DFQATT and CDR2 SNEGSKA come from the germline V gene (reference sequence). The CDR3 extends over 10 amino acids. CDR3 loop: CSAPGNEQYF. The CDR3 DNA reads as TGCAGTGCACCAGGGAATGAGCAGTACTTC.

A single count supports this clone. V usage is TRBV2 and J usage is TRBJ1-5; D might be TRBD1 (5 bases). The CDR3 sequence is 14 residues long. The V gene's germline CDR1 is SNHLY and CDR2 FYNNEI. The V and J ends lost 3 bases and 6 bases respectively, with 12 bases between them. The CDR3 sequence is CASSDGRDFQPQHF. The CDR3 DNA reads as TGTGCCAGCAGTGATGGCAGGGATTTTCAGCCCCAGCATTTT.

V gene TRBV6-6 combines with J gene TRBJ2-7; D is unclear. The CDR3 is 13 amino acids. From germline, CDR1 is MNHNY and CDR2 SVGAGI (reference sequence). V gave up 8 bases and J gave up 5 bases, with 16 bases separating them. CDR3 DNA: TGTGCCAGCCGCCCCAAAGAGGAAAACGAGCAGTACTTC. It encodes CASRPKEENEQYF.

V is TRBV5-1 and J is TRBJ2-5; D possibly matches TRBD1 or TRBD2 (6 bases each). CDR3 length: 14 amino acids. V lost 5 bases, J lost 9 bases, and 20 bases lay in between. The germline CDR1 and CDR2 sequences are SGHRS and YFSETQ. CDR3 in DNA: TGCGCCAGCAGGGCTGGTTCGGGAGCAGGGGCCCAGTACTTC. Protein product: CASRAGSGAGAQYF.

V is TRBV2 and J is TRBJ1-2, with unresolved D. The CDR3 covers 12 residues. The germline V and J ends were trimmed by 5 bases and 6 bases, with 10 bases remaining between them. The germline V gene has CDR1 SNHLY and CDR2 FYNNEI. The CDR3 nucleotides read TGTGCCAGCAGTAACAGCAGACATGGCTACACCTTC. It specifies CASSNSRHGYTF.

The chain links TRBV10-3 to TRBJ2-1, with 10 bases lining up with TRBD2. The length of the CDR3 is 15 residues. Germline trimming cut 5 bases from V and 4 bases from J; bases unmatched to any gene: 5. Germline V gene lookup returns CDR1 ENHRY and CDR2 SYGVKD. CDR3: CAISPSGRDYNEQFF. DNA for the CDR3: TGTGCCATCAGTCCTAGCGGGAGAGATTACAATGAGCAGTTCTTC.

With regard to this clone: Given the absence of the conserved phenylalanine or tryptophan at the CDR3 end, a read error is likely. The chain combines TRBV5-8 with TRBJ2-6; TRBD2 might be the D (5 bases). Trimming stripped 1 base from V and 0 bases from J, with 8 bases between. Per the germline V gene, CDR1 is SGHTS and CDR2 is YDEGEE. The CDR3 runs 16 residues. CDR3 region: CASSLTGGSGANVLTS. DNA for the CDR3: TGTGCCAGCAGCTTGACCGGAGGCTCTGGGGCCAACGTCCTGACTTCC.

The chain has TRBV27 and TRBJ2-1, with 8 positions matching TRBD1. Germline V lookup: CDR1 MNHEY, CDR2 SMNVEV (reference sequence). Trimming took 5 bases from V and 12 from J; bases not matched to a gene: 6. CDR3 length: 12 residues. The CDR3 loop is CASSERQGWQFF. DNA of the CDR3: TGTGCCAGCAGTGAAAGACAGGGGTGGCAGTTCTTC.

This clone was counted once. This chain links TRBV7-9 with TRBJ2-1; TRBD1 might be the D (6 bases). The CDR3 sequence is 15 residues long. Trimming took off 5 bases at V and 7 bases at J, with 18 bases between the two ends. CDR1 and CDR2 (germline): SEHNR, FQNEAQ (reference sequence). Here the CDR3 DNA reads TGTGCCAGCAGCCTAACAGGGCTCCCTAAGAATGAGCAGTTCTTC. This translates into CASSLTGLPKNEQFF. Variable domain in full (rest from reference TRBV7-9 and TRBJ2-1): DTGVSQNPRHKITKRGQNVTFRCDPISEHNRLYWYRQTLGQGPEFLTYFQNEAQLEKSRLLSDRFSAERPKGSFSTLEIQRTEQGDSAMYLCASSLTGLPKNEQFFGPGTRLTVL.

The V and J genes are TRBV2 and TRBJ2-3, with 8 positions matching TRBD1. The CDR3 contains 15 residues. V lost 3 bases to trimming and J lost 4 bases; unmatched junction nucleotides: 6. Germline assignment: CDR1 SNHLY and CDR2 FYNNEI. CDR3 sequence reads: CASSDNRGKADTQYF. CDR3 coding DNA: TGTGCCAGCAGTGATAACAGGGGGAAAGCAGATACGCAGTATTTT.

The V and J genes are TRBV7-2 and TRBJ2-1, with D possibly being TRBD1 (5 bases). The CDR3 has 13 residues. Trimming stripped 0 bases from V and 8 bases from J, with 8 bases between. Germline V gene sequence: CDR1 SGHTA, CDR2 FQGNSA. DNA of the CDR3: TGTGCCAGCAGCTTAGCGGGGCAGGATGAGCAGTTCTTC. Residues: CASSLAGQDEQFF.

This clone appeared a few times. V and J are TRBV28 and TRBJ1-2; D is uncertain. This CDR3 is 14 amino acids long. The V end lost 6 bases, the J end lost 7 bases, and 18 bases lay between the germline ends. Germline assignment: CDR1 MDHEN and CDR2 SYDVKM. CDR3 sequence: CASSRTGRGLGYTF. The CDR3 nucleotides are TGTGCCAGCAGCCGGACCGGGCGAGGTCTTGGCTACACCTTC.

The chain uses TRBV13 and TRBJ2-7; 9 nucleotides agree with TRBD1. Germline values: CDR1 PRHDT, CDR2 FYEKMQ (reference sequence). This CDR3 has 15 amino acids. The ends lost 0 bases at V and 3 bases at J; junction bases unmatched: 3. Here the CDR3 DNA reads TGTGCCAGCAGCTTAGGGAGGACAGGGGTCTACGAGCAGTACTTC. Encoded protein: CASSLGRTGVYEQYF.

This chain uses TRBV18 with TRBJ1-2; the match to TRBD1 covers 8 bases. CDR1 KGHSH and CDR2 LQKENI come from the germline V gene. Unmatched junction bases numbered 3, after V lost 3 bases and J lost 3 bases. The length of the CDR3 is 14 residues. The CDR3 spells CASSPEQGDYGYTF. The DNA of the CDR3 is TGTGCCAGCTCACCCGAACAGGGGGACTATGGCTACACCTTC.

The chain couples TRBV28 to TRBJ1-5; D uncertain. The germline V and J ends were trimmed by 3 bases and 0 bases, with 12 bases remaining between them. Germline loops: CDR1 MDHEN, CDR2 SYDVKM. The length of the CDR3 is 16 residues. As DNA, the CDR3 is TGTGCCAGCAGTTTGGCAGAATCGTATAGCAATCAGCCCCAGCATTTT. Its translation is CASSLAESYSNQPQHF.

CDR3 sequence (DNA): TGTGCCAGCAGTGTTGGGCGGGAGTACTGGGGCAAAAACATTCAGTACTTC. Its translation is CASSVGREYWGKNIQYF. The chain combines TRBV2 with TRBJ2-4; TRBD2 agrees at 7 bases. V trimming: 4 bases; J trimming: 3 bases; junction bases outside the gene matches: 12. The CDR3 length is 17 residues. CDR1 SNHLY and CDR2 FYNNEI come from the germline V gene. The variable domain in full, with the rest retrieved from reference TRBV2 and TRBJ2-4, is EPEVTQTPSHQVTQMGQEVILRCVPISNHLYFYWYRQILGQKVEFLVSFYNNEISEKSEIFDDQFSVERPDGSNFTLKIRSTKLEDSAMYFCASSVGREYWGKNIQYFGAGTRLSVL.

The chain has TRBV10-3 and TRBJ2-7; no definite D call. Looked up from germline, CDR1 is ENHRY and CDR2 is SYGVKD. Trimming left V 2 bases short and J 2 bases short, with 25 bases between. The CDR3 is made up of 19 amino acids. CDR3 protein: CAISELPPTHALVTYEQYF. The CDR3 DNA is TGTGCCATCAGTGAGCTCCCACCTACTCATGCCTTGGTTACCTACGAGCAGTACTTC.

J is TRBJ2-5 and V is TRBV7-3; either TRBD1 or TRBD2 may supply D (5 bases each). Between the trimmed V and J ends, which lost 5 bases and 4 bases, there was a span of 17 bases. In germline, CDR1 is SGHTA, CDR2 FQGTGA. The CDR3 is 15 residues long. CDR3 sequence: CASSKFGAVGETQYF. The DNA for the CDR3 is TGTGCCAGCAGCAAATTCGGGGCCGTTGGAGAGACCCAGTACTTC. The whole variable domain, remainder taken from reference TRBV7-3 and TRBJ2-5, is GAGVSQTPSNKVTEKGKYVELRCDPISGHTALYWYRQSLGQGPEFLIYFQGTGAADDSGLPNDRFFAVRPEGSVSTLKIQRTERGDSAVYLCASSKFGAVGETQYFGPGTRLLVL.